This T cell receptor (beta chain) originates from a study of shared clonotypes between healthy human individuals. This CDR3 spans 14 amino acids. V lost 5 bases to trimming and J lost 6 bases, with 13 bases between them. Per germline, CDR1 SGHAT and CDR2 FQNNGV. Clones were sequenced by immunoSEQ multiplex PCR, and TCRdb holds only the in-frame ones, with some missing. Here the sample spans approximately 980,000 clones, 70% to 85% being singletons. The chain employs TRBV11-2 and TRBJ2-2; D unresolved. The sample comprised memory CD4+ T cells sorted from blood. Subset of the sample: CD45RA-negative fraction. The origin of this receptor is a man aged 18 to 35 in good health. The CDR3 is CASSPRLSSGELFF. CDR3 nucleotides: TGTGCCAGCAGCCCGCGGTTGAGTTCCGGGGAGCTGTTTTTT. The whole variable domain, filled in from reference TRBV11-2 and TRBJ2-2, reads EAGVAQSPRYKIIEKRQSVAFWCNPISGHATLYWYQQILGQGPKLLIQFQNNGVVDDSQLPKDRFSAERLKGVDSTLKIQPAKLEDSAVYLCASSPRLSSGELFFGEGSRLTVL.